This T cell receptor beta chain was recovered during a study of CD4 T cells in relation to SARS-CoV-2 and coronaviruses. Study-wide background: After nine to eleven days of antigen culture, PBMC TCR beta CDR3s were sequenced.

Libraries were prepared by immunoSEQ multiplex PCR; TCRdb keeps only in-frame clonotypes and omits some of them. The sample includes approximately 20,000 clones, 60% to 80% of them seen just once. On this clone itself: Antigen specificity is unknown.

The unexposed donors gave CD4+ T cells in about 2010-2019, prior to COVID-19. Isolation of CD4+ T cells took place after approximately eleven days in culture. Cells permitting, SARS-CoV-2 S/N and four cold-coronavirus spikes were tested on unexposed-donor CD4+ T cells. Cultures received half-medium IL-2 refreshes on days 3 and 7. Study conclusions and caveats: The cross-reactivity analysis covered only spike protein, not other viral proteins.

The CDR3 sequence is 16 residues long. Per germline, CDR1 SGHNT and CDR2 YYREEE (reference sequence). V shed 0 bases, J shed 1 base, and the junction held 3 bases outside the gene matches. The source is a human donor in good health. The sample comprised CD4+ T cells from PBMCs, cultured in vitro. This sequence joins TRBV5-4 and TRBJ2-2, with TRBD2 matching 7 bases. As DNA, the CDR3 is TGTGCCAGCAGCTTGGGGGGCGGGAGGAACACCGGGGAGCTGTTTTTT. It codes for CASSLGGGRNTGELFF.